These T cell receptor beta chains were read from a single sample in a study of T cell repertoires in ileal Crohn's disease. Clones were sequenced by immunoSEQ multiplex PCR, and TCRdb holds only the in-frame ones, with some missing. The sample yields under 20,000 clones, around 70% seen once. The sequenced sample was ileal tissue. The receptors here all came from an adult with Crohn's disease. CDR3s include the opening cysteine and the closing phenylalanine or tryptophan. Each record gives: clone size, V gene, D gene, J gene, CDR3 DNA, CDR3 protein. The D gene is left open where the match is weak. The listing skips clone size in some rows; elsewhere it reads once, few, many or a size class.

>few|TRBV18|.|TRBJ1-5
TGTGCCAGCTCAAGGGGGGGAAGTCAGCCCCAGCATTTT
CASSRGGSQPQHF
>.|TRBV6-1|TRBD2|TRBJ2-4
TGTGCCAGCAGTGAATCTGTAGGACTAGGGGCCAAAAACATTCAGTACTTC
CASSESVGLGAKNIQYF
>.|TRBV18|TRBD1|TRBJ1-1
TGTGCCAGCTCACAGTTTACCCTGACAGGGTCATTCAAGAACACTGAAGCTTTCTTT
CASSQFTLTGSFKNTEAFF
>.|TRBV2|TRBD1|TRBJ1-1
TGTGCCAGCAGTGATACCAGGGGGTCCGAAGCTTTCTTT
CASSDTRGSEAFF
>.|TRBV5-5|TRBD2|TRBJ2-3
TGTGCCAGCAGCGGTAGCGGGAGAACTACAGATACGCAGTATTTT
CASSGSGRTTDTQYF
>few|TRBV7-8|.|TRBJ1-2
TGTGCCAGCAGCTTCTCGGGGGGGGCTGGCTATGGCTACACCTTC
CASSFSGGAGYGYTF
>once|TRBV5-1|.|TRBJ2-2
TGCGCCAGCAGCCCGATTGGAGGGAGGAACACCGGGGAGCTGTTTTTT
CASSPIGGRNTGELFF
>.|TRBV7-2|.|TRBJ1-1
TGTGCCAGCAGCTTATTGCGTACTGAAGCTTTCTTT
CASSLLRTEAFF
>once|TRBV6-5|TRBD1|TRBJ2-5
TGTGCCAGCAGTTACGGACAGGTGGCCCAAGAGACCCAGTACTTC
CASSYGQVAQETQYF
>.|TRBV7-2|.|TRBJ2-5
TGTGCCAGCAGCTTAGTAATCAGGCAAGAGACCCAGTACTTC
CASSLVIRQETQYF
>.|TRBV5-1|TRBD1|TRBJ1-1
TGCGCCAGCAGCTTCTATACAGGGGTCAACACTGAAGCTTTCTTT
CASSFYTGVNTEAFF
>.|TRBV7-9|.|TRBJ2-2
TGTGCCAGCAGCCCCGGAGGGGCGGTGTCGAACACCGGGGAGCTGTTTTTT
CASSPGGAVSNTGELFF
>.|TRBV11-2|.|TRBJ1-2
TGTGCCAGCAGCCCAGAGGTGGCGGCATATGGCTACACCTTC
CASSPEVAAYGYTF
>.|TRBV2|TRBD2|TRBJ2-7
TGTGCCAGCAGTCCCTTAACTAGCGGACCCTACGAGCAGTACTTC
CASSPLTSGPYEQYF
>.|TRBV9|.|TRBJ1-5
TGTGCCAGCAGCGCAGGGGATGACCAGCCCCAGCATTTT
CASSAGDDQPQHF
>once|TRBV19|.|TRBJ1-5
TGTGCCAGTAGTATGGGGCGTTATCAGCCCCAGCATTTT
CASSMGRYQPQHF
>.|TRBV29-1|.|TRBJ1-3
TGCAGCGTTGCGATTACAGGGTTGCCTGGAAACACCATATATTTT
CSVAITGLPGNTIYF
>.|TRBV13|TRBD1|TRBJ2-7
TGTGCCAGCAGCTCGATTTCAGGGGGCGCGGTGTACTTC
CASSSISGGAVYF
>.|TRBV4-2|.|TRBJ2-2
TGTGCCAGCAGCCGGGGGCCGGCCGAGGCGAGGACCGGGGAGCTGTTTTTT
CASSRGPAEARTGELFF
>few|TRBV6-5|.|TRBJ1-2
TGTGCCAGCAGTTACCGCGACATTCCCTACTCGTACACCTTC
CASSYRDIPYSYTF
>.|TRBV6-6|TRBD1|TRBJ2-7
TGTGCCAGCAGTTACGGGGACAGGGTCTACGAGCAGTACTTC
CASSYGDRVYEQYF
>.|TRBV29-1|.|TRBJ1-2
TGCAGCGCCTGGGGGGGGGAGAATGGCTACACCTTC
CSAWGGENGYTF
>.|TRBV10-3|.|TRBJ1-6
TGTGCCATCAGTGGTGCCAGGGGTAATTCACCCCTCCACTTT
CAISGARGNSPLHF
>few|TRBV29-1|.|TRBJ1-2
TGCAGCGTTGGAGTCAACACAGGGTGGAATGGCTACACCTTC
CSVGVNTGWNGYTF
>.|TRBV28|.|TRBJ2-3
TGTGCCAGCAGTCGAAGCGGCGATACGCAGTATTTT
CASSRSGDTQYF
>.|TRBV6-1|TRBD1|TRBJ1-2
TGTGCCAGCAGAGTCGGACAGGCCCTCTATGGCTACACCTTC
CASRVGQALYGYTF
>.|TRBV4-2|TRBD1|TRBJ1-4
TGTGCCAGCAGCAGGGGGCCGAGTGAAAAACTGTTTTTT
CASSRGPSEKLFF
>once|TRBV9|TRBD2|TRBJ2-3
TGTGCCAGCACGCGGGGGGGCAGCACAGATACGCAGTATTTT
CASTRGGSTDTQYF
>.|TRBV2|.|TRBJ1-4
TGTGCCAGCAGTGAAAAATGGGGGGCTAATGAAAAACTGTTTTTT
CASSEKWGANEKLFF
>.|TRBV19|.|TRBJ1-1
TGTGCCAGTAGTAACCGTAACAAGAACACTGAAGCTTTCTTT
CASSNRNKNTEAFF
>.|TRBV27|.|TRBJ1-4
TGTGCCAGCAGTTTACAGAGGGGGTCAGCTAATGAAAAACTGTTTTTT
CASSLQRGSANEKLFF
>.|TRBV9|TRBD1|TRBJ2-1
TGTGCCAGCAGCGCAACCTCACAGGGGAATGAGCAGTTCTTC
CASSATSQGNEQFF
>.|TRBV5-4|.|TRBJ1-1
TGTGCCAGCAGCTGGGGGACTCGTGAAGCTTTCTTT
CASSWGTREAFF
>.|TRBV6-1|.|TRBJ2-2
TGTGCCAGCAGTGAAGGGGAAGAGGGGGCCGGGGAGCTGTTTTTT
CASSEGEEGAGELFF
>.|TRBV5-6|.|TRBJ2-7
TGTGCCAGCAGCCGACAGGAGACAAGCTCCTACGAGCAGTACTTC
CASSRQETSSYEQYF
>.|TRBV29-1|TRBD1|TRBJ1-1
TGCAGCACACGGACAGGGCTGAACACTGAAGCTTTCTTT
CSTRTGLNTEAFF
>few|TRBV6-6|TRBD1|TRBJ2-5
TGTGCCAGCACCAAACAGGGGGCGGGAAAGACCCAGTACTTC
CASTKQGAGKTQYF
>.|TRBV5-4|TRBD2|TRBJ2-5
TGTGCCAGCAGCTTGGGGGCTAGCGGGAGTCAAGAGACCCAGTACTTC
CASSLGASGSQETQYF
>.|TRBV7-9|.|TRBJ2-3
TGTGCCAGCAGCTTACCCTCGCGGGGAGATTTCACAGATACGCAGTATTTT
CASSLPSRGDFTDTQYF
>.|TRBV5-6|TRBD1|TRBJ1-3
TGTGCCAGCAGACCACAGGGGTATGGAAACACCATATATTTT
CASRPQGYGNTIYF
>.|TRBV5-1|.|TRBJ1-1
TGCGCCAGCAGCTTGGCCAAGTTGAGAGGGATGAGCACTGAAGCTTTCTTT
CASSLAKLRGMSTEAFF
>.|TRBV11-2|TRBD2|TRBJ2-2
TGTGCCAGCAGCTATAGCGGGCCGAACACCGGGGAGCTGTTTTTT
CASSYSGPNTGELFF
>.|TRBV2|TRBD1|TRBJ1-6
TGTGCCAGCACACCGGGACAGACCTATAATTCCCCCCTCCACTTT
CASTPGQTYNSPLHF
>.|TRBV27|TRBD1|TRBJ1-2
TGTGCCAGCAGTGGGGGACAGAAGTATGGCTACACCTTC
CASSGGQKYGYTF
>.|TRBV7-8|.|TRBJ2-1
TGTGCCAGCAGCTTCCCCGGGGGACGGGGCAATGAGCAGTTCTTC
CASSFPGGRGNEQFF
>.|TRBV5-1|.|TRBJ2-5
TGCGCCAGCAGCCCCAGCGGTTTCGAGACCCAGTACTTC
CASSPSGFETQYF
>.|TRBV15|.|TRBJ2-3
TGTGCCACCAGCAGGTCGGGGGACACAGATACGCAGTATTTT
CATSRSGDTDTQYF
>.|TRBV29-1|.|TRBJ1-2
TGCAGCGTTGCCAGGGACTATGGCTACACCTTC
CSVARDYGYTF
>.|TRBV18|.|TRBJ2-2
TGTGCCAGCTCACCAATCCGGAACACCGGGGAGCTGTTTTTT
CASSPIRNTGELFF
>.|TRBV2|.|TRBJ1-1
TGTGCCAGAGCACTTAAGACTGAAGCTTTCTTT
CARALKTEAFF
>.|TRBV2|.|TRBJ2-6
TGTGCCAGCAAAACAGGTCCTGGGGCCAACGTCCTGACTTTC
CASKTGPGANVLTF
>.|TRBV18|.|TRBJ2-7
TGTGCCAGCTCACCACCGTCGGACAGCTCCTACGAGCAGTACTTC
CASSPPSDSSYEQYF
>few|TRBV5-4|TRBD2|TRBJ2-1
TGTGCCAGCAGCTTGGGACTAGCGGGAAAGTATGAGCAGTTCTTC
CASSLGLAGKYEQFF
>once|TRBV7-2|.|TRBJ2-7
TGTGCCAGCAGCTTAGCGCCGCCGTCCGGGTTTTACGAGCAGTACTTC
CASSLAPPSGFYEQYF
>.|TRBV6-5|TRBD1|TRBJ2-7
TGTGCCAGCAGAAGGACAGGGTCCCACTACGAGCAGTACTTC
CASRRTGSHYEQYF